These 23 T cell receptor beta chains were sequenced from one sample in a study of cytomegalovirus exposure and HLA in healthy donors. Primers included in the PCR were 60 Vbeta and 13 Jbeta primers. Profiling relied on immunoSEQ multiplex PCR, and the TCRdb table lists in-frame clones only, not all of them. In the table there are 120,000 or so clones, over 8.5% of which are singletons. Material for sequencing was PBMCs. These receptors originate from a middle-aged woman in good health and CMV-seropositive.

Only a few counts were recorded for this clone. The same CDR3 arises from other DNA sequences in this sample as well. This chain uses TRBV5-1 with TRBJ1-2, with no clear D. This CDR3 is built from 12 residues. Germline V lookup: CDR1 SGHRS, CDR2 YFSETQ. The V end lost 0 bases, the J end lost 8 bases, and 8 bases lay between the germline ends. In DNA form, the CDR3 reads TGCGCCAGCAGCTTGGAAGGAGTCGGCTACACCTTC. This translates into CASSLEGVGYTF.

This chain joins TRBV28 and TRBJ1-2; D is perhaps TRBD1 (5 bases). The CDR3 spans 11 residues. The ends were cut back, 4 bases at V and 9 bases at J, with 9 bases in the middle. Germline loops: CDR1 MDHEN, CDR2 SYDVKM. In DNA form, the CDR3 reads TGTGCCAGCAGTTCCCGACAGAGCTACACCTTC. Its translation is CASSSRQSYTF.

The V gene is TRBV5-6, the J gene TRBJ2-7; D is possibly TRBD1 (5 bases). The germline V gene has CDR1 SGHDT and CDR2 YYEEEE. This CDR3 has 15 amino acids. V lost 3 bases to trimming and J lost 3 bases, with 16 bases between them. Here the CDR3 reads CASSYRRRQGYEQYF. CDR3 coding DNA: TGTGCCAGCAGCTATCGACGAAGGCAGGGCTACGAGCAGTACTTC.

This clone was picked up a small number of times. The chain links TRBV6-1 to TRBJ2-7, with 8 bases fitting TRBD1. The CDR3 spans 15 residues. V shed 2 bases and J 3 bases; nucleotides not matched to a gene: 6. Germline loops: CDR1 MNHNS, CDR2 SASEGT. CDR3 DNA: TGTGCCAGCAGTGAATTGGGGACAGGACTCTACGAGCAGTACTTC. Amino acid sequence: CASSELGTGLYEQYF.

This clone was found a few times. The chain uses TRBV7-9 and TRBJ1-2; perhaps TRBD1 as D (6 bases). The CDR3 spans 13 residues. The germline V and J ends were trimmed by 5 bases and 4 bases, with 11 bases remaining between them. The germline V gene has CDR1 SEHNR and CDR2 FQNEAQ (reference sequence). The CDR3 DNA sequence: TGTGCCAGCAGCACCCGGACAGCCTATGGCTACACCTTC. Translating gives CASSTRTAYGYTF.

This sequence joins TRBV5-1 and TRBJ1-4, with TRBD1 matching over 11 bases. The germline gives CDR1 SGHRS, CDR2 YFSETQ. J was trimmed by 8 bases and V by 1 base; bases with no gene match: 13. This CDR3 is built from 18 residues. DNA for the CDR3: TGCGCCAGCAGCTTGAATACCAGGACAGGGGGCACCTTCGAAAAACTGTTTTTT. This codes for CASSLNTRTGGTFEKLFF.

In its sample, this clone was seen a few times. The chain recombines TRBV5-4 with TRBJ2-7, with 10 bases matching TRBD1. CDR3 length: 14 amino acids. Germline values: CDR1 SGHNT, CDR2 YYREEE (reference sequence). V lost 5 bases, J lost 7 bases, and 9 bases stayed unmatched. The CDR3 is CASSLGTGVEEQYF. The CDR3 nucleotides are TGTGCCAGCAGTTTAGGGACAGGGGTAGAGGAGCAGTACTTC.

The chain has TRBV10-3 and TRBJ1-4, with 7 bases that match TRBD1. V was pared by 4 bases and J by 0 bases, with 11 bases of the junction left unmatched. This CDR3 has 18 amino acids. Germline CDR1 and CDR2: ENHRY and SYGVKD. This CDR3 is CAISGGTGDGATNEKLFF. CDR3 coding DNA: TGTGCCATCAGTGGGGGAACAGGGGATGGAGCAACTAATGAAAAACTGTTTTTT.

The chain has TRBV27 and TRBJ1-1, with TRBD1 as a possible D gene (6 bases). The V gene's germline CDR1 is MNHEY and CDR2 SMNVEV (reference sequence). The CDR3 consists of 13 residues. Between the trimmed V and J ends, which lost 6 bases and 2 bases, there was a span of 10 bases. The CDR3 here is CASSWTENTEAFF. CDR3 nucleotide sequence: TGTGCCAGCAGCTGGACAGAAAACACTGAAGCTTTCTTT.

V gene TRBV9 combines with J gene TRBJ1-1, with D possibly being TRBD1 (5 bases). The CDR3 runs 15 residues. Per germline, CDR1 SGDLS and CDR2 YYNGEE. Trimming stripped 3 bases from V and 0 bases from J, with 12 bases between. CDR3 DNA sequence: TGTGCCAGCAGCGCCGGAGGGGTCGTGAACACTGAAGCTTTCTTT. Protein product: CASSAGGVVNTEAFF.

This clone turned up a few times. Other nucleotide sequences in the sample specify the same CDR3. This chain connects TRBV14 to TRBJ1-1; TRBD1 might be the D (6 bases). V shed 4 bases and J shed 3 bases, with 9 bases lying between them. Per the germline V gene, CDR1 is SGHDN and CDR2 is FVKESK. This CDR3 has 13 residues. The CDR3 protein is CASSRNRDTEAFF. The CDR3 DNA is TGTGCCAGCAGCCGGAACAGGGACACTGAAGCTTTCTTT.

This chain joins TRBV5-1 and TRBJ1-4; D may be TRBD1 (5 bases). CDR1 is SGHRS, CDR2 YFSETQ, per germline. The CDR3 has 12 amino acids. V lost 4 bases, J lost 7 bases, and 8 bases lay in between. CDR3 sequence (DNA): TGCGCCAGCAGCGCCGACAGTGAAAAACTGTTTTTT. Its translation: CASSADSEKLFF.

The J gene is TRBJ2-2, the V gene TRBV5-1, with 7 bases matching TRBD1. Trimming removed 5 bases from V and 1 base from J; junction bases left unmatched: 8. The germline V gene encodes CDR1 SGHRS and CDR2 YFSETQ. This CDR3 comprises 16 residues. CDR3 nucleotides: TGCGCCAGCAGGCCGGGGACAGCCATGAACACCGGGGAGCTGTTTTTT. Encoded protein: CASRPGTAMNTGELFF.

In DNA, the CDR3 is TGTGCCTGGAGTGTACTCGGCTACGAGCAGTACTTC. Translation: CAWSVLGYEQYF. The chain joins TRBV30 to TRBJ2-7, with unresolved D. Germline CDR1 GTSNPN, CDR2 SVGIG (reference sequence). V gave up 0 bases and J gave up 3 bases, with 6 bases separating them. This CDR3 has 12 residues.

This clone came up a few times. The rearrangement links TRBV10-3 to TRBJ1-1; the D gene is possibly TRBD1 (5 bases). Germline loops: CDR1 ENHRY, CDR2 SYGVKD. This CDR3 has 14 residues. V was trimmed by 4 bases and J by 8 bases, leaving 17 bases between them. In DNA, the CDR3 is TGTGCCATCAGTGGGGGCAGAAGGTTAGGGGAAGCTTTCTTT. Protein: CAISGGRRLGEAFF.

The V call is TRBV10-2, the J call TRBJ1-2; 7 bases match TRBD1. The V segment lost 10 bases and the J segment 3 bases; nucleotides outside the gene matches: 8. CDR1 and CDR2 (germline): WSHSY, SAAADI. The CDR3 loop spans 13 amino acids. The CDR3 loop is CATSRQGDYGYTF. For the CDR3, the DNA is TGCGCCACAAGTAGACAGGGCGACTATGGCTACACCTTC.

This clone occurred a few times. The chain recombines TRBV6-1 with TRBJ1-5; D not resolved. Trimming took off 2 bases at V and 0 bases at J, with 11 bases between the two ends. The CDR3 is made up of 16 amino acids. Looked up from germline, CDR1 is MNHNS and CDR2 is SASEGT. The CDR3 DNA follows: TGTGCCAGCAGTGAATGGCACAGACATAGCAATCAGCCCCAGCATTTT. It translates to CASSEWHRHSNQPQHF.

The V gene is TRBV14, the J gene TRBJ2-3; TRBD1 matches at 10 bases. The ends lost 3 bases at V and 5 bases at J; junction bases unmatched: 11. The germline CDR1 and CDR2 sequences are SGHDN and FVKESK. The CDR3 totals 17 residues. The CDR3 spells CASSHPGTGVLGDTQYF. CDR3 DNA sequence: TGTGCCAGCAGCCACCCTGGGACAGGGGTCCTGGGAGATACGCAGTATTTT.

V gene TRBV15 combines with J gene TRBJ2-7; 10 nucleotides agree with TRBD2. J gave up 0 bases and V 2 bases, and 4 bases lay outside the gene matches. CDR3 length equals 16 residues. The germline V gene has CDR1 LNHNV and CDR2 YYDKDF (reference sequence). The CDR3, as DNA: TGTGCCACCAGCAGACTAGCGGGGGAGATCTCCTACGAGCAGTACTTC. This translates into CATSRLAGEISYEQYF.

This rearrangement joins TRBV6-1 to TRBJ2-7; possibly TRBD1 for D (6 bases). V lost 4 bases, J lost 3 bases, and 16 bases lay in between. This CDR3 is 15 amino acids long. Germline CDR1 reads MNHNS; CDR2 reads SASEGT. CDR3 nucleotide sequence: TGTGCCAGCAGTGCCCGGGACATAGGTCTCTACGAGCAGTACTTC. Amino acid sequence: CASSARDIGLYEQYF.

The CDR3 loop is CASSRPEGAHSNQPQHF. In DNA form, the CDR3 reads TGTGCCAGCAGTCGCCCGGAGGGGGCGCATAGCAATCAGCCCCAGCATTTT. V and J are TRBV2 and TRBJ1-5, with TRBD1 identical over 7 bases. Germline CDR1 SNHLY, CDR2 FYNNEI. J lost 0 bases, V lost 5 bases, and 10 bases had no gene match. This CDR3 comprises 17 residues.

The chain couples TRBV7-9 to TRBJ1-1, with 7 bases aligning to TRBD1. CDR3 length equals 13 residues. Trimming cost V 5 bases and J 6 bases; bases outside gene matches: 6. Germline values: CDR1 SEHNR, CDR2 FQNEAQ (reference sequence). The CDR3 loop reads CASSPTGDPEAFF. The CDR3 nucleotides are TGTGCCAGCAGCCCTACAGGGGACCCTGAAGCTTTCTTT. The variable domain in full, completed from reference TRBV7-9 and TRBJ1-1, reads DTGVSQNPRHKITKRGQNVTFRCDPISEHNRLYWYRQTLGQGPEFLTYFQNEAQLEKSRLLSDRFSAERPKGSFSTLEIQRTEQGDSAMYLCASSPTGDPEAFFGQGTRLTVV.

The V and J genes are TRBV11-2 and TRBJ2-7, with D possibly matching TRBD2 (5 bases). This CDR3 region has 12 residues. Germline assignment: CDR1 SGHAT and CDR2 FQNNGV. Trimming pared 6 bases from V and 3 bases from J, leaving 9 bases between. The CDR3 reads CASRTTRYEQYF. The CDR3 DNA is TGTGCCAGCAGGACTACACGCTACGAGCAGTACTTC.